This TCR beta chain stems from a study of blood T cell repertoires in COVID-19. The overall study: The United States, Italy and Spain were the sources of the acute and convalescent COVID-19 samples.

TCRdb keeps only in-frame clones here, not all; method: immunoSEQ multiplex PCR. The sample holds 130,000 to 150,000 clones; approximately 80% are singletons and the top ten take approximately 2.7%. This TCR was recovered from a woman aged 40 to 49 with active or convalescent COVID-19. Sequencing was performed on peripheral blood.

In nucleotides, the CDR3 is TGTGCCTGGACCCGACAGGGCCAGCTGTTTTTT. Translating it yields CAWTRQGQLFF. The J gene is TRBJ2-2, the V gene TRBV30, with 7 positions matching TRBD1. The germline V gene encodes CDR1 GTSNPN and CDR2 SVGIG (reference sequence). Trimming took 4 bases from V and 12 from J; bases not matched to a gene: 5. The CDR3 has 11 amino acids.